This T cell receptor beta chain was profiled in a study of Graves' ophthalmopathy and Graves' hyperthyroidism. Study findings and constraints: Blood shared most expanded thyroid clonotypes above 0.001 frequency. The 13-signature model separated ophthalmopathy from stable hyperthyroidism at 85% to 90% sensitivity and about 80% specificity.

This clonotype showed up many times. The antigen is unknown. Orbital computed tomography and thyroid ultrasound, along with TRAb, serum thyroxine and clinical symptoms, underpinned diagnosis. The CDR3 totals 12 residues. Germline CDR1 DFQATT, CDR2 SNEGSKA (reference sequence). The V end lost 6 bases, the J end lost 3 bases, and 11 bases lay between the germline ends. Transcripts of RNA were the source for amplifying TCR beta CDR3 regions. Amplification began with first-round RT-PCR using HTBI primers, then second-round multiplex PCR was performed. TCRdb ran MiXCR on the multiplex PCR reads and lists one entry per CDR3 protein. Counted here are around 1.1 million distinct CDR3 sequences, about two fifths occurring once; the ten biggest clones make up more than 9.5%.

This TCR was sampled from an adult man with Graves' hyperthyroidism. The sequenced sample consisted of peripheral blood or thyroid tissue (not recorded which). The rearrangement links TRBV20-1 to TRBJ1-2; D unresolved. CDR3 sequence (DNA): TGCAGTGCCACGGACGGCTACTATGGCTACACCTTC. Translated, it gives CSATDGYYGYTF.